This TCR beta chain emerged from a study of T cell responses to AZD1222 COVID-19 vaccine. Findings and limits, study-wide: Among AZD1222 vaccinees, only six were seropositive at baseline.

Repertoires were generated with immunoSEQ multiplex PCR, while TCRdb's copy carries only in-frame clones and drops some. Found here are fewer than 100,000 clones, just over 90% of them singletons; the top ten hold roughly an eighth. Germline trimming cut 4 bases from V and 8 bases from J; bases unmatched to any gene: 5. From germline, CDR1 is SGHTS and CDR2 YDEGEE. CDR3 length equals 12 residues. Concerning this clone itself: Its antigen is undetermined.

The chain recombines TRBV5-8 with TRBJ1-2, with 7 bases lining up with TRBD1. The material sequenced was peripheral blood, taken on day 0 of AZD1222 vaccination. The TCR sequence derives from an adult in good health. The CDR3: CASSRDSGGYTF. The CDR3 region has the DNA TGTGCCAGCAGCAGGGACAGTGGGGGCTACACCTTC.